This record looks at one TCR beta chain sequence and its context. Unique molecular identifiers tagged the TCRbeta library. MiXCR was run by TCRdb on the PCR reads, yielding one entry per CDR3 protein. The sample lists a few hundred thousand distinct CDR3 sequences, 9.9% occurring once. The data belong to a study of T-cell reconstitution after alpha-beta-depleted transplantation in children. This CDR3 is 12 amino acids long. Germline V lookup: CDR1 LNHDA, CDR2 SQIVND (reference sequence). Deletions cut 5 bases from V and 3 bases from J, with 8 bases between. The chain joins TRBV19 to TRBJ2-7, with a weak D call TRBD1 (5 bases). The sequencing used PBMCs from the stem cell graft donor, collected from the stem cell graft. This clonotype originated in a human donor who donated a stem cell graft to a child with SCID. The CDR3 here is CASSPGYYEQYF. The CDR3 nucleotides read TGTGCCAGTAGTCCAGGGTACTACGAGCAGTACTTC.